The entry below gives a single T cell receptor beta chain sequence along with its context. No antigen is known for it. TCRB transcripts that were expressed got sequenced, as all of the isolated RNA had been reverse transcribed. Libraries were prepared by immunoSEQ multiplex PCR; TCRdb keeps only in-frame clonotypes and omits some of them. The sample has a few hundred thousand clones; roughly an eighth are singletons. These data are taken from a study of beta chain features in type 1 diabetes. The V end was cut by 3 bases, the J end by 2 bases, with 16 bases between. The V gene's germline CDR1 is LGHNA and CDR2 YNFKEQ. This CDR3 is 17 amino acids long. Whole-study results and caveats: Type 1 diabetes patients had TCRB CDR3s that were shorter (moderately but significantly so) in all four CD4+ subsets.

V and J are TRBV4-2 and TRBJ1-4; the D gene is possibly TRBD1 (6 bases). The sequence derives from a young man with type 1 diabetes. Input material: naive CD4+ T cells from blood. The CDR3 bases are TGTGCCAGCAGCCAGAAACAGGGTGGGACGACTAATGAAAAACTGTTTTTT. The encoded protein is CASSQKQGGTTNEKLFF.